These T cell receptor beta chains were read from a single sample in a study of human T cells and chemical hapten exposure. MiXCR, applied by TCRdb to the RACE reads, yields one record per CDR3 protein. The sample includes tens of thousands of distinct CDR3 sequences, 8% to 13% seen only once; the top ten take around 5%. Sequenced material: whole blood, taken in connection with sensitization to the hapten diphenylcyclopropenone (DPC). The receptors were gathered from a woman aged 45-65 years with alopecia areata. Some clones in this sample may be carry-over from other donors' samples. The CDR3 runs from the conserved cysteine through the conserved F or W. Fields, in order: clone size, D gene, CDR3 length, V gene, J gene, CDR3 DNA, CDR3 protein. A D gene is named only where the DNA matches it firmly. Expanded clones get a size class; other rows say once, few or many, or leave the size out.

few	NA	16	TRBV4-3	TRBJ1-4	TGCGCCAGCAGCCAAGAACCAAGTATTGCAGGGAAGCAGCTGTTTTTT	CASSQEPSIAGKQLFF
many	NA	14	TRBV3-1	TRBJ1-5	TGTGCCAGCAGCAAGGGGGGAGGCAATCAGCCCCAGCATTTT	CASSKGGGNQPQHF
few	NA	11	TRBV28	TRBJ2-7	TGTGCCAGCATGGGGGACTACGAGCAGTACTTC	CASMGDYEQYF
few	TRBD2	14	TRBV20-1	TRBJ2-3	TGCAGTGCTAGTCGAGCGGGACGCACAGATACGCAGTATTTT	CSASRAGRTDTQYF
many	NA	18	TRBV7-9	TRBJ2-5	TGTGCCAGCAGCTTAGGGAAGATCGCGGCCCGCAGCCAAGAGACCCAGTACTTC	CASSLGKIAARSQETQYF
NA	NA	13	TRBV7-2	TRBJ1-1	TGTGCCAGCAGCTTAGCAGGTTTTCCGGAAGCTTTCTTT	CASSLAGFPEAFF
many	TRBD1	15	TRBV27	TRBJ1-6	TGTGCCAGCAGCAACGACAGGGGGCTCAATTCACCCCTCCACTTT	CASSNDRGLNSPLHF
many	NA	16	TRBV5-1	TRBJ1-1	TGCGCCAGCAGCTTGATATCCGGGACTGGGAACACTGAAGCTTTCTTT	CASSLISGTGNTEAFF
NA	NA	15	TRBV7-6	TRBJ2-3	TGTGCCAGCAGCTCGAAGGGTTCCTGGGCCGATACGCAGTATTTT	CASSSKGSWADTQYF
few	NA	14	TRBV7-2	TRBJ2-5	TGTGCCAGCAGCCCACCGACTAGTATCGAGACCCAGTACTTC	CASSPPTSIETQYF
few	NA	14	TRBV12-3/TRBV12-4	TRBJ2-2	TGTGCCAGCAGTTTTAGGATCGACACCGGGGAGCTGTTTTTT	CASSFRIDTGELFF
NA	NA	14	TRBV12-3/TRBV12-4	TRBJ1-5	TGTGCCAGCAGGGTGGGCAGGGGAAATCAGCCCCAGCATTTT	CASRVGRGNQPQHF
NA	TRBD1	16	TRBV28	TRBJ2-1	TGTGCCAGCATCCCAGCGGGACAGGGGTCCTACAATGAGCAGTTCTTC	CASIPAGQGSYNEQFF
few	NA	12	TRBV20-1	TRBJ2-2	TGCAGTGCTAGGCCGAACACCGGGGAGCTGTTTTTT	CSARPNTGELFF
few	TRBD2	14	TRBV29-1	TRBJ2-2	TGCAGCCCCAGGAGGCTAGCGGACACCGGGGAGCTGTTTTTT	CSPRRLADTGELFF
many	NA	14	TRBV11-1	TRBJ2-3	TGTGCCAGCACCGACCCTACCAGGGGAGATACGCAGTATTTT	CASTDPTRGDTQYF
NA	TRBD1	19	TRBV18	TRBJ1-3	TGTGCCAGCTCACCAGGGACAGGCGCCCGAGAAAGCTCTGGAAACACCATATATTTT	CASSPGTGARESSGNTIYF
few	TRBD1	13	TRBV20-1	TRBJ1-4	TGCAGTGCTAGTCCCAGGGGGAATGAAAAACTGTTTTTT	CSASPRGNEKLFF
NA	TRBD1	13	TRBV6-5	TRBJ2-7	TGTGCCAGCACCTCCCCGGGACAGGGCCAGCAGTACTTC	CASTSPGQGQQYF
many	NA	16	TRBV20-1	TRBJ2-7	TGCAGTGCTAGAGTGCGGGTTTCACAGGGAACCGGCGAGCAGTACTTC	CSARVRVSQGTGEQYF
NA	TRBD2	13	TRBV27	TRBJ2-1	TGTGCCAGCAGTCTCCCTGCGGGAGGGCCCACGTTCTTC	CASSLPAGGPTFF
many	TRBD1	15	TRBV20-1	TRBJ2-1	TGCAGTGCTCAACAGGGGAATGCATTCTACAATGAGCAGTTCTTC	CSAQQGNAFYNEQFF